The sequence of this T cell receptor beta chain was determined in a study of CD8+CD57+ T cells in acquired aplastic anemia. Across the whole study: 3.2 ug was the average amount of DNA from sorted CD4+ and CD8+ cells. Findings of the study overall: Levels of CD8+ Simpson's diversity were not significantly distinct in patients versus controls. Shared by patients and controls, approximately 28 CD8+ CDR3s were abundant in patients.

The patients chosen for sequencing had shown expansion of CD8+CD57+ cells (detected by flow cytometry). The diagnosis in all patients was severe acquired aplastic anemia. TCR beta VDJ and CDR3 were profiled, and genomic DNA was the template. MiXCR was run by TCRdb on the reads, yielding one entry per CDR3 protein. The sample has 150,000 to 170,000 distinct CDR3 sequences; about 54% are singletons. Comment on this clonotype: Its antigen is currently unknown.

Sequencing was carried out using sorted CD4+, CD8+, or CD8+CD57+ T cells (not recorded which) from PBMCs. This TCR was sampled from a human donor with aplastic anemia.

CDR3 in amino acids: CASKLRDRAYGYTF. The CDR3 coding sequence is TGTGCCAGTAAACTCCGGGACAGAGCCTATGGCTACACCTTC. This chain links TRBV19 with TRBJ1-2, with 7 bases that match TRBD1. The CDR3 covers 14 residues. With V trimmed by 7 bases and J by 4 bases, 9 bases remained unmatched. Per germline, CDR1 LNHDA and CDR2 SQIVND (reference sequence).